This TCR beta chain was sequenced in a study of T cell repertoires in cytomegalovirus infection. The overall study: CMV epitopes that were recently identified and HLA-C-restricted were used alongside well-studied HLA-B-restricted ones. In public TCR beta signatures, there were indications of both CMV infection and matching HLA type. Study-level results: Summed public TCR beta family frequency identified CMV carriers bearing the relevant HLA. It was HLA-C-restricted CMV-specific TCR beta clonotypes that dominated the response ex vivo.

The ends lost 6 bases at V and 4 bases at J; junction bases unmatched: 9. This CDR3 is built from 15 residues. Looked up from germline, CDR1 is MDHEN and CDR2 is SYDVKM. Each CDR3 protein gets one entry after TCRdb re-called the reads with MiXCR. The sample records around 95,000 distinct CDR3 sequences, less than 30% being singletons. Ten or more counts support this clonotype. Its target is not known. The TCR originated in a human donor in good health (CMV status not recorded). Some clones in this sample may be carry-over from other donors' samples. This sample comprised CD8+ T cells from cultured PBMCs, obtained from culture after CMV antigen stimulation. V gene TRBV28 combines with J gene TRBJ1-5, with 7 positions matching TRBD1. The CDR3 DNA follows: TGTGCCAGCAGACGCCCCGGGACAGAAAATCAGCCCCAGCATTTT. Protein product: CASRRPGTENQPQHF.